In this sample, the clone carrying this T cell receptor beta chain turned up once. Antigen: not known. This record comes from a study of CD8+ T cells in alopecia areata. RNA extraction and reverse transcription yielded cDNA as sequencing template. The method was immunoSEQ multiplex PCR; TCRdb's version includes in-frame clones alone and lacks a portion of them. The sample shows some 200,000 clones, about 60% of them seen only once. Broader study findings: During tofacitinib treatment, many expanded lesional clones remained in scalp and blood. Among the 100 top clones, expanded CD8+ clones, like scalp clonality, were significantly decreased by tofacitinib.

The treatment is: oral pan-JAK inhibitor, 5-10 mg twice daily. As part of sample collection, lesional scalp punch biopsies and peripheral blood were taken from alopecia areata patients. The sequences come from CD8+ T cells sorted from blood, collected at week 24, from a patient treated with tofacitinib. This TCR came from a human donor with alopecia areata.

The CDR3 region is CASSVGDGGETQYF. CDR3 DNA sequence: TGTGCCAGCAGCGTAGGTGACGGGGGAGAGACCCAGTACTTC. The chain recombines TRBV9 with TRBJ2-5; tentative D call: TRBD2 (6 bases). Trimming stripped 0 bases from V and 4 bases from J, with 10 bases between. The V gene's germline CDR1 is SGDLS and CDR2 YYNGEE. The CDR3 has 14 amino acids.